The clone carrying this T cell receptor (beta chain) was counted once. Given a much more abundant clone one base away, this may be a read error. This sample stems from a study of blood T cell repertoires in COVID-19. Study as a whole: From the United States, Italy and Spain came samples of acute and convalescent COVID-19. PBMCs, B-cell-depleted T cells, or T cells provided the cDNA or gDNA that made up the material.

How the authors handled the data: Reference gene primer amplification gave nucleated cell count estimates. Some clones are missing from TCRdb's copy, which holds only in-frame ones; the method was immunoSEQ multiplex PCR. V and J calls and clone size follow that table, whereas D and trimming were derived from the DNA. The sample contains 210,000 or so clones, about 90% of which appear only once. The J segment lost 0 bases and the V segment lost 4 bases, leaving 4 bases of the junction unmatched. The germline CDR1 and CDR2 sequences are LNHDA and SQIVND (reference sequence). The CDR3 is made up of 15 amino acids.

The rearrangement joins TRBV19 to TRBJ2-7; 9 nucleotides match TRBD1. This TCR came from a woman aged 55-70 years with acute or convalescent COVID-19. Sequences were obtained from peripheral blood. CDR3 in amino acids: CASSTGTGSSYEQYF. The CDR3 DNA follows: TGTGCCAGTAGTACAGGGACAGGGAGCTCCTACGAGCAGTACTTC.